These 14 T cell receptor beta chains were sequenced from one sample in a study of cytomegalovirus exposure and HLA in healthy donors. Data came from immunoSEQ multiplex PCR; TCRdb stores just in-frame clones and leaves some out. Altogether 65,000 to 75,000 clones are present, around 94% being singletons, with the ten largest covering around 1.5%. Sequenced: PBMCs. The receptor set was obtained from a man younger than 35 in good health and CMV-seropositive.

The chain joins TRBV7-9 to TRBJ2-3; the D gene is possibly TRBD2 (6 bases). The CDR3 spans 15 residues. Germline-derived CDR1 and CDR2 are SEHNR and FQNEAQ (reference sequence). Trimming cost V 2 bases and J 3 bases, with 12 bases left between them. The CDR3 DNA is TGTGCCAGCAGCTTAAAACGGGAGAGGACAGATACGCAGTATTTT. It yields the protein CASSLKRERTDTQYF.

The rearrangement links TRBV28 to TRBJ1-1; maybe TRBD1 (6 bases). Trimming removed 6 bases at V and 8 bases at J, with 16 bases between. There are 13 residues in the CDR3. Germline CDR1 is MDHEN and CDR2 is SYDVKM. As DNA, the CDR3 is TGTGCCAGCAGCTCTCGGACAGCGAGAGAAGCTTTCTTT. Its translation is CASSSRTAREAFF.

V is TRBV11-2 and J is TRBJ1-1, with TRBD1 identical over 7 bases. The length of the CDR3 is 12 residues. Germline-derived CDR1 and CDR2 are SGHAT and FQNNGV. Germline trimming cut 8 bases from V and 7 bases from J; bases unmatched to any gene: 7. The CDR3 coding sequence is TGTGCCAGCTCACGAGGGGGCGGTGAAGCTTTCTTT. Amino acids: CASSRGGGEAFF.

The chain couples TRBV2 to TRBJ2-5; weak D call: TRBD2 (6 bases). Trimming took 4 bases from V and 5 from J, leaving 14 bases between them. Germline V gene sequence: CDR1 SNHLY, CDR2 FYNNEI. The length of the CDR3 is 14 residues. DNA for the CDR3: TGTGCCAGCAGTGGACGGTCTCGGGGGGAGACCCAGTACTTC. Translation gives CASSGRSRGETQYF.

The chain carries TRBV9 and TRBJ2-1; the match to TRBD2 covers 9 bases. The CDR3 runs 15 residues. The ends lost 0 bases at V and 8 bases at J; junction bases unmatched: 6. Germline CDR1 is SGDLS and CDR2 is YYNGEE. CDR3 loop: CASSVGGLAFDEQFF. CDR3 nucleotides: TGTGCCAGCAGCGTAGGAGGACTAGCGTTCGATGAGCAGTTCTTC.

The chain has TRBV5-1 and TRBJ2-1, with D perhaps TRBD1 (6 bases). V was pared by 0 bases and J by 5 bases, with 15 bases between. Per germline, CDR1 SGHRS and CDR2 YFSETQ. This CDR3 comprises 16 residues. DNA of the CDR3: TGCGCCAGCAGCTTGGAGACAGGAATCAGTAACAATGAGCAGTTCTTC. Translation: CASSLETGISNNEQFF.

J is TRBJ2-1 and V is TRBV18, with TRBD2 matching over 8 bases. CDR1 and CDR2 (germline): KGHSH, LQKENI. With 3 bases clipped from V and 4 bases from J, the junction kept 5 bases outside the gene matches. This CDR3 is 15 amino acids long. The CDR3 region is CASSPSGRPYNEQFF. In DNA, the CDR3 is TGTGCCAGCTCACCGAGCGGGAGACCTTACAATGAGCAGTTCTTC. Drawing the rest from reference TRBV18 and TRBJ2-1, the complete variable domain is NAGVMQNPRHLVRRRGQEARLRCSPMKGHSHVYWYRQLPEEGLKFMVYLQKENIIDESGMPKERFSAEFPKEGPSILRIQQVVRGDSAAYFCASSPSGRPYNEQFFGPGTRLTVL.

The V and J genes are TRBV7-9 and TRBJ2-7, with 7 bases matching TRBD1. The CDR3 has 19 amino acids. Germline V CDR1 and CDR2: SEHNR, FQNEAQ (reference sequence). The V segment lost 1 base and the J segment 5 bases; nucleotides outside the gene matches: 20. The CDR3 sequence is CASSLGASIVETGIHEQYF. The CDR3 DNA reads TGTGCCAGCAGCTTAGGGGCGTCAATTGTAGAGACAGGGATCCACGAGCAGTACTTC.

J is TRBJ2-7 and V is TRBV29-1, with 8 positions matching TRBD1. The V gene end was trimmed by 4 bases and the J gene end by 3 bases; junction bases not matched to a gene: 2. The CDR3 loop spans 12 amino acids. CDR1 and CDR2 from the germline V gene are SQVTM and ANQGSEA. CDR3 in amino acids: CSVGQGYYEQYF. CDR3 DNA: TGCAGCGTTGGACAGGGGTACTACGAGCAGTACTTC.

The chain combines TRBV7-2 with TRBJ2-3, with 10 bases lining up with TRBD2. The CDR3 totals 16 residues. J lost 5 bases, V lost 3 bases, and 8 bases had no gene match. Germline V gene data show CDR1 as SGHTA and CDR2 as FQGNSA. CDR3: CASSFSSGSTGDTQYF. DNA for the CDR3: TGTGCCAGCAGCTTCTCTAGCGGGAGTACTGGAGATACGCAGTATTTT.

The chain recombines TRBV7-2 with TRBJ1-4; D gene uncertain. This CDR3 spans 18 amino acids. Germline CDR1 reads SGHTA; CDR2 reads FQGNSA. V lost 2 bases and J lost 0, with 16 bases in between. The CDR3 DNA sequence: TGTGCCAGCAGCTTAAATACCCCTCGGACTCCAACTAATGAAAAACTGTTTTTT. The encoded protein is CASSLNTPRTPTNEKLFF.

The chain combines TRBV30 with TRBJ2-7, with D possibly being TRBD2 (5 bases). From germline, CDR1 is GTSNPN and CDR2 SVGIG (reference sequence). V lost 4 bases and J lost 2, with 15 bases in between. This CDR3 spans 14 amino acids. In nucleotides, the CDR3 is TGTGCCTGGACCTTGACTACCCTACCCTACGAGCAGTACTTC. Translating gives CAWTLTTLPYEQYF.

The chain carries TRBV5-1 and TRBJ1-1, with D uncertain. The germline gives CDR1 SGHRS, CDR2 YFSETQ. The V gene lost 0 bases and the J gene lost 0 bases, with 3 bases spanning the gap. The CDR3 has 13 residues. The CDR3 region has the DNA TGCGCCAGCAGCTTGGCAGTGAACACTGAAGCTTTCTTT. It specifies CASSLAVNTEAFF.

This chain connects TRBV6-5 to TRBJ2-1, with 8 bases matching TRBD2. Trimming at V came to 0 bases and at J to 9 bases, leaving 10 bases not matched to a gene. This CDR3 has 16 amino acids. Germline V gene lookup returns CDR1 MNHEY and CDR2 SVGAGI. The CDR3 loop is CASSYSRLARGGEQFF. As DNA, the CDR3 is TGTGCCAGCAGTTACTCTCGACTAGCGAGGGGCGGTGAGCAGTTCTTC.